These 17 T cell receptor beta chains originate from one sample sequenced in a study of brain T cells in children with intractable seizures. Some clones are missing from TCRdb's copy, which holds only in-frame ones; the method was immunoSEQ multiplex PCR. The sample records tens of thousands of clones, 94% being singletons. Sequencing was performed on peripheral blood, taken at surgery. These receptors originate from a boy between 10 and 17 years old with focal cortical dysplasia and intractable seizures.

This clone came up a few times. The gene calls are TRBV19 and TRBJ1-5; 11 positions agree with TRBD1. From germline, CDR1 is LNHDA and CDR2 SQIVND (reference sequence). Trimming cost V 6 bases and J 7 bases; bases outside gene matches: 8. The CDR3 is made up of 15 amino acids. The CDR3 reads CASSPAGQGGQPQHF. CDR3 sequence (DNA): TGTGCCAGTAGCCCGGCGGGACAGGGGGGACAGCCCCAGCATTTT. The whole variable domain, remainder taken from reference TRBV19 and TRBJ1-5, is DGGITQSPKYLFRKEGQNVTLSCEQNLNHDAMYWYRQDPGQGLRLIYYSQIVNDFQKGDIAEGYSVSREKKESFPLTVTSAQKNPTAFYLCASSPAGQGGQPQHFGDGTRLSIL.

The rearrangement joins TRBV5-5 to TRBJ2-2; D is undetermined. Germline V gene data show CDR1 as SGHKS and CDR2 as YYEKEE (reference sequence). The CDR3 has 14 amino acids. Trimming took off 4 bases at V and 0 bases at J, with 7 bases between the two ends. CDR3 coding DNA: TGTGCCAGCAGCCGCCAACCGAACACCGGGGAGCTGTTTTTT. As protein: CASSRQPNTGELFF.

The chain employs TRBV20-1 and TRBJ2-5, with 7 bases lining up with TRBD2. V was clipped by 3 bases and J by 2 bases; unmatched bases: 3. Germline V gene sequence: CDR1 DFQATT, CDR2 SNEGSKA (reference sequence). The CDR3 extends over 13 amino acids. CDR3 sequence (DNA): TGCAGTGCTAGTTCCGGGAGGCAAGAGACCCAGTACTTC. Protein sequence: CSASSGRQETQYF.

The chain uses TRBV13 and TRBJ1-2; TRBD1 agrees at 9 bases. The CDR3 covers 15 residues. The germline CDR1 and CDR2 sequences are PRHDT and FYEKMQ (reference sequence). The V segment lost 3 bases and the J segment 4 bases; nucleotides outside the gene matches: 6. The chain's CDR3 is CASSFSTGGSYGYTF. The CDR3 nucleotides are TGTGCCAGCAGCTTCTCCACAGGGGGCAGCTATGGCTACACCTTC.

The J gene is TRBJ1-2, the V gene TRBV6-4, with a tentative D call TRBD1 (6 bases). The CDR3 consists of 15 residues. Germline CDR1 is MRHNA and CDR2 is SNTAGT. V was cut by 0 bases and J by 3 bases, with 11 bases left in between. In DNA form, the CDR3 reads TGTGCCAGCAGTGACTCTGGGGGCAGAGACTATGGCTACACCTTC. It yields the protein CASSDSGGRDYGYTF.

This clone showed up just once. The chain carries TRBV28 and TRBJ1-2; no clear D gene. This CDR3 has 14 residues. V lost 2 bases, J lost 8 bases, and 15 bases lay in between. Germline V gives CDR1 MDHEN, CDR2 SYDVKM. The CDR3 DNA sequence: TGTGCCAGCAGTTTAACCGGTCGGGTTGAGGGCTACACCTTC. It is translated as CASSLTGRVEGYTF.

The chain employs TRBV14 and TRBJ2-7; TRBD2 might be the D (5 bases). CDR3 length: 13 amino acids. The V end was cut by 3 bases, the J end by 4 bases, with 10 bases between. Looked up from germline, CDR1 is SGHDN and CDR2 is FVKESK. Here the CDR3 DNA reads TGTGCCAGCAGCCAGCGCGAGGGATACGAGCAGTACGTC. This codes for CASSQREGYEQYV.

Only a few counts were recorded for this clone. J is TRBJ2-1 and V is TRBV3-1 (or the pseudogene TRBV3-2); TRBD2 aligns across 10 bases. Trimming took 0 bases from V and 6 from J; bases not matched to a gene: 2. Germline-derived CDR1 and CDR2 are LGHDT and YNNKEL (reference sequence). The CDR3 covers 15 residues. This CDR3 is CASSQELAGFNEQFF. CDR3 sequence (DNA): TGTGCCAGCAGCCAAGAACTAGCGGGGTTCAATGAGCAGTTCTTC.

This chain uses TRBV11-2 with TRBJ1-5; D gene unclear. Trimming removed 0 bases at V and 2 bases at J, with 11 bases between. The CDR3 sequence is 16 residues long. Germline loops: CDR1 SGHAT, CDR2 FQNNGV. As DNA, the CDR3 is TGTGCCAGCAGCTTAGATAACACTAGGGGCAATCAGCCCCAGCATTTT. Encoded protein: CASSLDNTRGNQPQHF.

This chain links TRBV6-2 or TRBV6-3 with TRBJ2-7; 9 nucleotides match TRBD2. This CDR3 is built from 14 residues. Germline lookup yields CDR1 MNHEY and CDR2 SVGEGT. Unmatched junction bases numbered 1, after V lost 3 bases and J lost 1 base. The CDR3 DNA is TGTGCCAGCAGTTATACTAGCGGGTCCTACGAGCAGTACGTC. Protein: CASSYTSGSYEQYV.

The chain links TRBV6-5 to TRBJ2-3; 8 nucleotides match TRBD1. CDR3 length: 16 residues. After removal of 0 bases from V and 1 base from J, the junction contained 3 bases not matched to a gene. Germline lookup yields CDR1 MNHEY and CDR2 SVGAGI. CDR3: CASSYSPGQGTDTQYF. The CDR3 nucleotides are TGTGCCAGCAGTTACTCGCCGGGACAGGGCACAGATACGCAGTATTTT.

V and J are TRBV6-5 and TRBJ2-7; tentatively, D is TRBD1 or TRBD2 (6 bases each). Per germline, CDR1 MNHEY and CDR2 SVGAGI. The V and J ends lost 7 bases and 7 bases respectively, with 20 bases between them. This CDR3 is 14 amino acids long. CDR3 bases: TGTGCCAGCAACCCCGTCCGGGGGCGGAGGGAGCAGTACGTC. This codes for CASNPVRGRREQYV.

The chain has TRBV5-5 and TRBJ1-4; D is unresolved. Trimming shortened V by 0 bases and J by 0 bases, and 3 bases separated the two germline ends. This CDR3 region has 14 residues. Germline loops: CDR1 SGHKS, CDR2 YYEKEE (reference sequence). Written as DNA, the CDR3 is TGTGCCAGCAGCTTGGCACCAACTAATGAAAAACTGTTTTTT. As protein: CASSLAPTNEKLFF.

The chain links TRBV11-2 to TRBJ1-6; 7 bases line up with TRBD1. This CDR3 is built from 16 residues. Per germline, CDR1 SGHAT and CDR2 FQNNGV. The ends lost 2 bases at V and 5 bases at J; junction bases unmatched: 6. In nucleotides, the CDR3 is TGTGCCAGCAGCTTATCTAGGGGGCTGGATAATTCACCCCTCCACTTT. It is translated as CASSLSRGLDNSPLHF.

The chain recombines TRBV5-1 with TRBJ2-2; D not resolved. The CDR3 is made up of 15 amino acids. The V end lost 3 bases, the J end lost 0 bases, and 9 bases lay between the germline ends. Germline V gene sequence: CDR1 SGHRS, CDR2 YFSETQ. The CDR3 here is CASSSSKTNTGELFF. CDR3 bases: TGCGCCAGCAGCTCATCAAAGACGAACACCGGGGAGCTGTTTTTT.

The J gene is TRBJ2-3, the V gene TRBV30, with a tentative D call TRBD2 (5 bases). Germline V gene sequence: CDR1 GTSNPN, CDR2 SVGIG (reference sequence). The CDR3 is made up of 17 amino acids. V was shortened by 5 bases and J by 6 bases, with 27 bases between the two germline ends. The CDR3 nucleotides read TGTGCCTGGTCAATAGCGAAAGGTTCCTTCATGGCGGATACGCAGTATTTT. Amino acid sequence: CAWSIAKGSFMADTQYF. The entire variable domain, with the rest obtained from reference TRBV30 and TRBJ2-3, is as follows: SQTIHQWPATLVQPVGSPLSLECTVEGTSNPNLYWYRQAAGRGLQLLFYSVGIGQISSEVPQNLSASRPQDRQFILSSKKLLLSDSGFYLCAWSIAKGSFMADTQYFGPGTRLTVL.

This clone was counted a few times. V gene TRBV6-4 combines with J gene TRBJ2-1; maybe TRBD2 (5 bases). The CDR3 runs to 15 residues. Looked up from germline, CDR1 is MRHNA and CDR2 is SNTAGT. V was cut by 0 bases and J by 8 bases, with 14 bases left in between. CDR3 sequence reads: CASSDSEGPADEQFF. The CDR3 DNA sequence: TGTGCCAGCAGTGACTCTGAGGGCCCGGCGGATGAGCAGTTCTTC.